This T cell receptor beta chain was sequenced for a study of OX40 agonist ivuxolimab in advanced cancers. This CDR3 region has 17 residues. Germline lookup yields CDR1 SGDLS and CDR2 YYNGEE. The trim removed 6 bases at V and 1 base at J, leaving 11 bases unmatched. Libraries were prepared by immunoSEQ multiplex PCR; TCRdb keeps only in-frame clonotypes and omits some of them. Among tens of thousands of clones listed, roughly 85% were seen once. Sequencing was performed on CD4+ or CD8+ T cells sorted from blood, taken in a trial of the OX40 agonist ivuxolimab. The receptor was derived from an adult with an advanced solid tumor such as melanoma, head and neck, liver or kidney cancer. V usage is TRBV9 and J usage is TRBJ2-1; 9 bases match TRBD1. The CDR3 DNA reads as TGTGCCAGCACCGATAGACAGGGACAGGGATCCTACAATGAGCAGTTCTTC. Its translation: CASTDRQGQGSYNEQFF.